This T cell receptor (beta chain) emerged from a study of cytomegalovirus exposure and HLA in healthy donors. The PCR used 60 Vbeta and 13 Jbeta primers. TCRdb's table, derived via immunoSEQ multiplex PCR, lists solely in-frame clones and lacks some. The table records around 250,000 clones, 75% to 85% of them present only once. Though probably carrying unrecorded immune exposures, donors were nominally healthy at sampling. This CDR3 has 14 residues. Trimming took off 0 bases at V and 2 bases at J, with 5 bases between the two ends. Germline V gene lookup returns CDR1 MNHEY and CDR2 SVGAGI. Findings and caveats of the study: Altogether, 150 to 200 TCR beta chains were recorded as cytomegalovirus-associated. Testing in vitro showed three CMV-associated chains specific for CMV antigens.

As regards this clone: The antigen remains unidentified.

The chain uses TRBV6-5 and TRBJ1-3; D not resolved. The specimen sequenced was PBMCs. The TCR was taken from a woman aged 55-70 years in good health and CMV-seropositive. The CDR3 spells CASSYSRAGNTIYF. The CDR3 DNA reads TGTGCCAGCAGTTACTCGAGGGCTGGAAACACCATATATTTT.